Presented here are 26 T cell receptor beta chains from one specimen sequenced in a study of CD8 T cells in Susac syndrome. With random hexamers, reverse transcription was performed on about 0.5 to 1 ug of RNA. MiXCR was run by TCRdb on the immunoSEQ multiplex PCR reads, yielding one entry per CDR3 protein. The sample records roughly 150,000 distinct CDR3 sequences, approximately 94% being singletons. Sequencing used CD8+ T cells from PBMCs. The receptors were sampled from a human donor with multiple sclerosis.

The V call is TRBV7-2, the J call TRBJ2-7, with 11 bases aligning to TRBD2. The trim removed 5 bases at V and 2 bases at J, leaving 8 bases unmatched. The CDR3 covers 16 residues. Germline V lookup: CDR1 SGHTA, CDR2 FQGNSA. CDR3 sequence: CASSNREGLAAYEQYF. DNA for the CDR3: TGTGCCAGCAGCAACCGGGAGGGACTAGCGGCCTACGAGCAGTACTTC.

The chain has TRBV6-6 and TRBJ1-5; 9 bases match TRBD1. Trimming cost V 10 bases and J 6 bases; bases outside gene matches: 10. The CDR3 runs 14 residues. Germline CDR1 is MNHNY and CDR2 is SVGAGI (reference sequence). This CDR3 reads CATNTGGVGQPQHF. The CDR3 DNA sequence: TGTGCCACCAATACAGGGGGCGTCGGTCAGCCCCAGCATTTT.

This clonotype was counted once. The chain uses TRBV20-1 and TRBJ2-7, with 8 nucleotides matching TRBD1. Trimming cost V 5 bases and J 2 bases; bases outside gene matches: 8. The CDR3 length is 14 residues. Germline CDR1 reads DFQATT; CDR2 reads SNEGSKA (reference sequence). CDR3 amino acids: CSAAYRGAPYEQYF. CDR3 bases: TGCAGTGCTGCCTACAGGGGGGCCCCCTACGAGCAGTACTTC.

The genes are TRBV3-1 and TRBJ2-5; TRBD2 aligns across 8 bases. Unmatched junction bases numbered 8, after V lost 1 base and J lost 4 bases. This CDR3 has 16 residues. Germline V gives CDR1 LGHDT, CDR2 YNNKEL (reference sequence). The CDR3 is CASSQAHGGDLETQYF. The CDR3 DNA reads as TGTGCCAGCAGCCAAGCCCACGGGGGGGATTTAGAGACCCAGTACTTC.

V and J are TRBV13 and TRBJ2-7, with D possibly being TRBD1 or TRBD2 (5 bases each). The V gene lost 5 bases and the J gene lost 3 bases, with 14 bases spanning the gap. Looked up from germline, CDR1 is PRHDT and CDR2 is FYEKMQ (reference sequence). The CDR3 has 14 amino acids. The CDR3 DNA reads TGTGCCAGCAGCCCGGGACGGTCAGTCTACGAGCAGTACTTC. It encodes CASSPGRSVYEQYF.

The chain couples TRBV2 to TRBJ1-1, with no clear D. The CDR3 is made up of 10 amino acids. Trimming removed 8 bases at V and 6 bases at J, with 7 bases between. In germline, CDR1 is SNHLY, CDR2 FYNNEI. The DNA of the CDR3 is TGTGCCAGCTCAGGTTCTGAAGCTTTCTTT. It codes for CASSGSEAFF.

This chain's CDR3 is CASSGGTGLGQPQHF. The CDR3 coding sequence is TGTGCCAGCAGCGGCGGGACAGGGTTGGGTCAGCCCCAGCATTTT. The rearrangement joins TRBV7-2 to TRBJ1-5, with 9 bases matching TRBD1. Losses at the gene ends were 5 bases for V and 6 bases for J; bases not matched to a gene: 8. The CDR3 spans 15 residues. Germline loops: CDR1 SGHTA, CDR2 FQGNSA.

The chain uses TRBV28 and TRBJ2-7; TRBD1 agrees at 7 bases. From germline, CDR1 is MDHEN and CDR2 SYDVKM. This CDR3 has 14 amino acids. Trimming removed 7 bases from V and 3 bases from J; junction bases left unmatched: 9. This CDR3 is CASTLTGFLYEQYF. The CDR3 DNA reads TGTGCCAGCACCCTGACAGGGTTCCTCTACGAGCAGTACTTC.

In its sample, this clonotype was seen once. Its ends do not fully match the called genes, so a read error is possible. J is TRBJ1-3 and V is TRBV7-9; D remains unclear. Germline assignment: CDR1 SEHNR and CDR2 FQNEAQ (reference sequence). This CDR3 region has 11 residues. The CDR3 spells CASSLGSPSDF. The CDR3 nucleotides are TGTGCCAGCAGCTTAGGTTCCCCCAGCGATTTT.

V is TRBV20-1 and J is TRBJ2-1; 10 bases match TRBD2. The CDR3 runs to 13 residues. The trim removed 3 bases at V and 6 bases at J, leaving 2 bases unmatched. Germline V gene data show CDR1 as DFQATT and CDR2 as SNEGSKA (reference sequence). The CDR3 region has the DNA TGCAGTGCTAGGCAGCGGGGGGGCAATGAGCAGTTCTTC. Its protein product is CSARQRGGNEQFF.

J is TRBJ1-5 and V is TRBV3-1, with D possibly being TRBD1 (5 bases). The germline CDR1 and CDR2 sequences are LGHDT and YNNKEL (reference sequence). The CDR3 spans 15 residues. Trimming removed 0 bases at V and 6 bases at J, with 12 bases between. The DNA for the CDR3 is TGTGCCAGCAGCCAAGAAGGGCAGGGAATTCAGCCCCAGCATTTT. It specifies CASSQEGQGIQPQHF.

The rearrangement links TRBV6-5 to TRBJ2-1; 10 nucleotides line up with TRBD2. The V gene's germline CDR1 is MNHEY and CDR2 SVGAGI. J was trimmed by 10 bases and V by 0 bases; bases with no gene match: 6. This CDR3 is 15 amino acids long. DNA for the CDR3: TGTGCCAGCAGTTACTCAACTAGCGGGGCGCTAGAGCAGTTCTTC. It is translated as CASSYSTSGALEQFF.

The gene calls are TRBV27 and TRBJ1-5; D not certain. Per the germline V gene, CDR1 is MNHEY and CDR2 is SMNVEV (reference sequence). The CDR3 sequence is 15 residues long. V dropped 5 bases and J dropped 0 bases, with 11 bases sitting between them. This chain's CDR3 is CASSPRELSNQPQHF. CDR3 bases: TGTGCCAGCAGTCCCCGCGAGCTTAGCAATCAGCCCCAGCATTTT.

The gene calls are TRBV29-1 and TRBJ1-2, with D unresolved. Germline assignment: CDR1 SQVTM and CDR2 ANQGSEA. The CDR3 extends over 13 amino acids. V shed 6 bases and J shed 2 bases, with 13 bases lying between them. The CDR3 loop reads CSVFPPGNYGYTF. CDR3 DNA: TGCAGCGTATTCCCCCCCGGGAACTATGGCTACACCTTC.

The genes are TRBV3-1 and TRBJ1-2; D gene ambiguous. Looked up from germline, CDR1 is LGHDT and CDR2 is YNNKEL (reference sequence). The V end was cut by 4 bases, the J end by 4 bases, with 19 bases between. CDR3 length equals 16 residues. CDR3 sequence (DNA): TGTGCCAGCAGCCTCACTTCAAAGAGGTTGCTCTATGGCTACACCTTC. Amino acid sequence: CASSLTSKRLLYGYTF.

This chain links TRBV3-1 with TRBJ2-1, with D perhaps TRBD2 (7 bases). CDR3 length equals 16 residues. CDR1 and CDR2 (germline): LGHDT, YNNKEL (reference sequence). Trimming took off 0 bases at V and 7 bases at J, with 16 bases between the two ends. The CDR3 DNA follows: TGTGCCAGCAGCCAAGATCGGGGGGCGATGTGGAATGAGCAGTTCTTC. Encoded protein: CASSQDRGAMWNEQFF.

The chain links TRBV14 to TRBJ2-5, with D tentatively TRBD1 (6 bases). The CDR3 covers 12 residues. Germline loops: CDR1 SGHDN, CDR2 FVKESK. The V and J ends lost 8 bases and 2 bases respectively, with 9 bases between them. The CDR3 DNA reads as TGTGCCAGCCAGGGGATACAAGAGACCCAGTACTTC. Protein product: CASQGIQETQYF.

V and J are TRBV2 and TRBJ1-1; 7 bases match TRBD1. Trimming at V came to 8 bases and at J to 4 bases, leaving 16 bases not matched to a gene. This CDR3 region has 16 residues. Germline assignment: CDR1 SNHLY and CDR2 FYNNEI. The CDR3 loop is CASLGTENRGGTEAFF. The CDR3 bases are TGTGCCAGCCTTGGGACAGAGAATCGTGGGGGCACTGAAGCTTTCTTT.

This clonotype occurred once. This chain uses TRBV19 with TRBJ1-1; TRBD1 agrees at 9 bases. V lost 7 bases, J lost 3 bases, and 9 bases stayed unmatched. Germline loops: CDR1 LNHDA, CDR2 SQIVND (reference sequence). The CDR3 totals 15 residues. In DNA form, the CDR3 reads TGTGCCAGTACCTCGGACAGGGGCCCTCACACTGAAGCTTTCTTT. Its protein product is CASTSDRGPHTEAFF.

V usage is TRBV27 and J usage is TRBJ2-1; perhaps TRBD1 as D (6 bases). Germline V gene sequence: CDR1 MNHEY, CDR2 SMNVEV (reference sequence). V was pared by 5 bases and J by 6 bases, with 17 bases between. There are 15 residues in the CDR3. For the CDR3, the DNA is TGTGCCAGCAGTACCGAACAGGGTATCCGCAATGAGCAGTTCTTC. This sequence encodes CASSTEQGIRNEQFF.

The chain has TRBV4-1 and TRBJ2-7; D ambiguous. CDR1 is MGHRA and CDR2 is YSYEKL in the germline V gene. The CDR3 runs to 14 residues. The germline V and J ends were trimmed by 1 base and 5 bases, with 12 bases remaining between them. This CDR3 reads CASSQGIPVNEQYF. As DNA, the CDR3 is TGCGCCAGCAGCCAAGGAATACCGGTCAACGAGCAGTACTTC.

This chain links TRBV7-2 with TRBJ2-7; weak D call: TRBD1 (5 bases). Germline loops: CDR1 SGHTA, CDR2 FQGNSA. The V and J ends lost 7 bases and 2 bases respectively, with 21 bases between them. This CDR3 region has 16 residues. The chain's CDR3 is CASTLQGVPMPYEQYF. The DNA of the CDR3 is TGTGCCAGCACCTTGCAAGGGGTTCCCATGCCCTACGAGCAGTACTTC.

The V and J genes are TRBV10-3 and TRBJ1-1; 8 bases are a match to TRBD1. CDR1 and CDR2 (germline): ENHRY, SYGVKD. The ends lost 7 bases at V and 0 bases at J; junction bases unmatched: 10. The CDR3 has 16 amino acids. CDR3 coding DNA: TGTGCCATCACCCCAGGGGGCTCGGACATGAACACTGAAGCTTTCTTT. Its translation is CAITPGGSDMNTEAFF.

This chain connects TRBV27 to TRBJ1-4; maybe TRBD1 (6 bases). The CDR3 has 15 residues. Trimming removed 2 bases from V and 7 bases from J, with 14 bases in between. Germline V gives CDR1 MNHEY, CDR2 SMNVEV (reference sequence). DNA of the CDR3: TGTGCCAGCAGTTTAGCGACAGGATTGGGTGAAAAACTGTTTTTT. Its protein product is CASSLATGLGEKLFF.

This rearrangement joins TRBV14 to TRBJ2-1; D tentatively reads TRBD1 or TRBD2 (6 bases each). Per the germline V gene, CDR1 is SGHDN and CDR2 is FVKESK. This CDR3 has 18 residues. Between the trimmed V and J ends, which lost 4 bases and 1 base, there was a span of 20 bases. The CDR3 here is CASSRQRGATRSYNEQFF. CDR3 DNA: TGTGCCAGCAGCCGCCAGAGGGGGGCCACTCGTTCCTACAATGAGCAGTTCTTC.

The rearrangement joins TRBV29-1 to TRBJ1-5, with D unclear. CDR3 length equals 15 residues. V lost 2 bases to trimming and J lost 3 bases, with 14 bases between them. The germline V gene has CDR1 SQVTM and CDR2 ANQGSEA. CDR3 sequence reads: CSVEKRAYANQPQHF. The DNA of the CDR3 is TGCAGCGTTGAAAAAAGGGCGTACGCCAATCAGCCCCAGCATTTT. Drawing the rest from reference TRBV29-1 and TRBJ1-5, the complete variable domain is SAVISQKPSRDICQRGTSLTIQCQVDSQVTMMFWYRQQPGQSLTLIATANQGSEATYESGFVIDKFPISRPNLTFSTLTVSNMSPEDSSIYLCSVEKRAYANQPQHFGDGTRLSIL.